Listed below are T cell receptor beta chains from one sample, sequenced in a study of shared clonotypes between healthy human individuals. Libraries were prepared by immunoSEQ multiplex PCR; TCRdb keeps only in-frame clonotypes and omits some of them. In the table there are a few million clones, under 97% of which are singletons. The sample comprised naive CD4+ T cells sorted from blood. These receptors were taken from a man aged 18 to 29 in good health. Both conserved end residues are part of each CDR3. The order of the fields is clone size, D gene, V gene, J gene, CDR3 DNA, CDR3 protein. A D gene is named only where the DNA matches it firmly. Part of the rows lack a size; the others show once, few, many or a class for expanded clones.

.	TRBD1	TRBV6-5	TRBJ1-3	TGTGCCAGCAGTCGACAGGGGAAGGGAAACACCATATATTTT	CASSRQGKGNTIYF
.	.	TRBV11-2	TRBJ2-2	TGTGCCAGCAGCTCTTTCAACACCGGGGAGCTGTTTTTT	CASSSFNTGELFF
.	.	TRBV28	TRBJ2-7	TGTGCCAGCAGTAACTCCGACAGGACCTACGAGCAGTACTTC	CASSNSDRTYEQYF
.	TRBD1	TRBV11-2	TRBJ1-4	TGTGCCAGCAGCCCGACAGGGGGGAAGGCAACTAATGAAAAACTGTTTTTT	CASSPTGGKATNEKLFF
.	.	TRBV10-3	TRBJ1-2	TGTGCCATCAGTGAGCGGGGGGGCAACTATGGCTACACCTTC	CAISERGGNYGYTF
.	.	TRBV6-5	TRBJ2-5	TGTGCCAGCACCCTCGGCAGGGGAGAGACCCAGTACTTC	CASTLGRGETQYF
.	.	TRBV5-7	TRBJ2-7	TGTGCCAGCAGCTTGGGACAGCAAAGTCCCTACGAGCAGTACTTC	CASSLGQQSPYEQYF
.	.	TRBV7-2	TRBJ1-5	TGTGCCAGCAGCTTGGGCATACAGGGAATCAATCAGCCCCAGCATTTT	CASSLGIQGINQPQHF
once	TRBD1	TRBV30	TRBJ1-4	TGTGCCTGGAGAGTCAGGGGGAACGAAAAACTGTTTTTT	CAWRVRGNEKLFF
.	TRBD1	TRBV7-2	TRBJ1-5	TGTGCCAGCAGACCAGGGGGCACAGGCAATCAGCCCCAGCATTTT	CASRPGGTGNQPQHF
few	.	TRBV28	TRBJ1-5	TGTGCCAGCAGTTCTGGGCGATATAGCAATCAGCCCCAGCATTTT	CASSSGRYSNQPQHF
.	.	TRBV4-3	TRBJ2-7	TGCGCCAGCAGCCAAATCGTGAGCATATACGAGCGGTACTTC	CASSQIVSIYERYF
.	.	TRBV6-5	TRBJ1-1	TGTGCCAGCAAAGCAGGACAAAAACCTGAAGCTTTCTTT	CASKAGQKPEAFF
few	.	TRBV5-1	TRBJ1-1	TGCGCCAGCAGCCAGCAGGGTACGGCTTTCTTT	CASSQQGTAFF
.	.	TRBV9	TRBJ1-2	TGTGCCAGCAGCGTTTTAAGTGGGTCCCACCTGTCCGGCTACACCTTC	CASSVLSGSHLSGYTF
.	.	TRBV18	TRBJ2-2	TGTGCCAGCTCACCACCAGGGGGAGACACCGGGGAGCTGTTTTTT	CASSPPGGDTGELFF
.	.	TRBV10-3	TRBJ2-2	TGTGCCATCAGTGAAGAGATCACCGGGGAGCTGTTTTTT	CAISEEITGELFF
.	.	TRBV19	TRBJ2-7	TGTGCCAGTAGTAACCCCCGGGACCATCACGAGCAGTACTTC	CASSNPRDHHEQYF
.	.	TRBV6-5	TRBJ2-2	TGTGCCAGCAGTCCGGTGAGAGCGTTCACCGGGGAGCTGTTTTTT	CASSPVRAFTGELFF
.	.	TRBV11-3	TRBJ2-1	TGTGCCAGCAGCTCCGCAATCACGGGGAGGCAGTTCTTC	CASSSAITGRQFF
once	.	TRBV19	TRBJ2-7	TGTGCCAGGGACATACTCGGGTATCGGGCCTACCTCAACTACGAGCAGTACTTC	CARDILGYRAYLNYEQYF
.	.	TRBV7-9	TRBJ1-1	TGTGCCAGCAGCCCACAGGGACTGAACACTGAAGCTTTCTTT	CASSPQGLNTEAFF
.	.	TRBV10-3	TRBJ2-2	TGTGCCATCAGTGAAACTAGCGGGGAGCTGTTTTTT	CAISETSGELFF
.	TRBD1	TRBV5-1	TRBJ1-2	TGCGCCAGCAGCTCCTCGACAGGGAACTATGGTTACACCTTC	CASSSSTGNYGYTF
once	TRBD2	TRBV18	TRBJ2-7	TGTGCCAGCTCATCCCCGCGGGAGACCTACGAGCAGTACTTC	CASSSPRETYEQYF
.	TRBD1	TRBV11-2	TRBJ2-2	TGTGCCAGCAGCGCTGGACAGGTGAACACCGGGGAGCTGTTTTTT	CASSAGQVNTGELFF
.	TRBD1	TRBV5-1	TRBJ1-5	TGCGCCAGCAGCTTGGCCCCCCAGGGGGGCGGCAATAGTCAGCCCCAGCATTTT	CASSLAPQGGGNSQPQHF
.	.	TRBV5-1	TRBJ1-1	TGCGCCAGCAGCCAAGGGGAGGGGCACACTGAAGCTTTCTTT	CASSQGEGHTEAFF
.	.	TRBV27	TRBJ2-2	TGTGCCAGCAGTTCGGGGCAACTTAGGGCCGGGGAGCTGTTTTTT	CASSSGQLRAGELFF
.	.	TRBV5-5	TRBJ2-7	TGTGCCAGCAGCCAGCCGGTCCAGGAGCAGTACTTC	CASSQPVQEQYF
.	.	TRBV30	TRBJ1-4	TGTGCCTGGAGTAAAGACCTCGGGGAGAAACTGTTTTTT	CAWSKDLGEKLFF
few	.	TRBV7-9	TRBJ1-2	TGTGCCAGCAGCTTAGGCGTGTATGGCTACACCTTC	CASSLGVYGYTF
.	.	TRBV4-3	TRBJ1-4	TGCGCCAGCAGCCTGATCGGGGAGTCGTCTGAAAAACTGTTTTTT	CASSLIGESSEKLFF
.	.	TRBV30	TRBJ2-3	TGTGCCTGGAGTGTAAGAGGGGGGCCAACAGATACGCAGTATTTT	CAWSVRGGPTDTQYF